Listed here are 23 T cell receptor beta chains from one sample, sequenced in a study of metastatic and nonmetastatic thyroid tumors. With MiXCR, TCRdb reprocessed the PCR reads. The sample includes more than 70,000 clones, 8% to 9.5% of them seen just once. Ahead of thyroid surgery, no patient had received treatment of any kind. What was sequenced was blood. The receptors were sampled from a female donor with papillary thyroid cancer or a benign thyroid nodule (not recorded which). Some clones in this sample may be carry-over from other donors' samples.

This clone was seen many times. The rearrangement links TRBV12-3 or TRBV12-4 to TRBJ1-1, with 10 nucleotides matching TRBD1. The CDR3 has 15 amino acids. Trimming removed 7 bases from V and 1 base from J; junction bases left unmatched: 6. CDR3 bases: TGTGCCAGCAACCGGGGACAGGGGAGGAACACTGAAGCTTTCTTT. Amino acids: CASNRGQGRNTEAFF.

The rearrangement links TRBV9 to TRBJ2-1; D is tentatively TRBD1 or TRBD2 (5 bases each). There are 14 residues in the CDR3. V lost 1 base, J lost 7 bases, and 12 bases lay in between. Germline CDR1 SGDLS, CDR2 YYNGEE. CDR3 coding DNA: TGTGCCAGCAGCGTAATGGGGACGAAAAATGAGCAGTTCTTC. Its translation is CASSVMGTKNEQFF. Combining the CDR3 with reference TRBV9 and TRBJ2-1 gives the whole variable domain DSGVTQTPKHLITATGQRVTLRCSPRSGDLSVYWYQQSLDQGLQFLIQYYNGEERAKGNILERFSAQQFPDLHSELNLSSLELGDSALYFCASSVMGTKNEQFFGPGTRLTVL.

In its sample, this clone was seen many times. V and J are TRBV6-1 and TRBJ1-4, with 11 positions matching TRBD1. The CDR3 extends over 14 amino acids. Per the germline V gene, CDR1 is MNHNS and CDR2 is SASEGT. The trim removed 5 bases at V and 10 bases at J, leaving 6 bases unmatched. CDR3 sequence (DNA): TGTGCCAGCAGTAAGGGACAGGGGGTCGGAAAACTGTTTTTT. Its protein product is CASSKGQGVGKLFF.

Ten or more counts support this clone. This chain connects TRBV3-1 to TRBJ1-5; D is unresolved. The length of the CDR3 is 12 residues. The V end lost 4 bases, the J end lost 5 bases, and 6 bases lay between the germline ends. Per germline, CDR1 LGHDT and CDR2 YNNKEL (reference sequence). For the CDR3, the DNA is TGTGCCAGCAGCCGGGAGGATCAGCCCCAGCATTTT. Its protein is CASSREDQPQHF.

In this sample, this clone turned up many times. The V and J genes are TRBV12-3 or TRBV12-4 and TRBJ1-5; D may be TRBD1 (5 bases). The CDR3 is 15 residues long. With 8 bases removed from V and 1 base from J, the gap between germline ends came to 15 bases. Here the CDR3 reads CASQGPPGSNQPQHF. DNA for the CDR3: TGTGCCAGCCAGGGTCCACCGGGGAGCAATCAGCCCCAGCATTTT.

In its sample, this clone was seen a few times. A single base separates this from a much larger clone, so it may be a read error. The chain has TRBV12-3 or TRBV12-4 and TRBJ2-2; no reliable D call. This CDR3 comprises 13 residues. The V end was cut by 7 bases, the J end by 8 bases, with 14 bases between. The CDR3 spells CASTVNMRGELFF. The CDR3, as DNA: TGTGCCAGCACCGTGAACATGAGGGGGGAGCTGTTTTTT.

This clone was recorded many times. The chain couples TRBV12-3 or TRBV12-4 to TRBJ1-5; no definite D call. V was trimmed by 2 bases and J by 5 bases, leaving 13 bases between them. The CDR3 has 15 amino acids. For the CDR3, the DNA is TGTGCCAGCAGTTTAAACCGCCTTAAGGATCAGCCCCAGCATTTT. It is translated as CASSLNRLKDQPQHF.

This clone was seen only a few times. The V and J genes are TRBV19 and TRBJ1-2; weak D call: TRBD1 (6 bases). CDR1 is LNHDA and CDR2 is SQIVND in the germline V gene (reference sequence). V lost 0 bases and J 5 bases, leaving 16 bases between the germline ends. This CDR3 has 16 amino acids. CDR3 residues: CASSIDLNGQPYGYTF. In DNA, the CDR3 is TGTGCCAGTAGTATAGACCTAAATGGACAGCCATATGGCTACACCTTC.

This clone was seen ten or more times. The rearrangement uses TRBV15 and TRBJ1-6; D unclear. The length of the CDR3 is 15 residues. Germline CDR1 LNHNV, CDR2 YYDKDF (reference sequence). V lost 1 base, J lost 4 bases, and 8 bases lay in between. CDR3 sequence (DNA): TGTGCCACCAGCAGAGGGCAGGAGTATAATTCACCCCTCCACTTT. It is translated as CATSRGQEYNSPLHF. The variable domain in full, with the rest retrieved from reference TRBV15 and TRBJ1-6, is DAMVIQNPRYQVTQFGKPVTLSCSQTLNHNVMYWYQQKSSQAPKLLFHYYDKDFNNEADTPDNFQSRRPNTSFCFLDIRSPGLGDTAMYLCATSRGQEYNSPLHFGNGTRLTVT.

Ten or more counts support this clone. V gene TRBV6-1 combines with J gene TRBJ2-5, with 11 bases that match TRBD2. V trimming: 6 bases; J trimming: 5 bases; junction bases outside the gene matches: 11. The CDR3 has 16 residues. Germline V CDR1 and CDR2: MNHNS, SASEGT. CDR3 in amino acids: CASSLYSGGVGETQYF. The CDR3 bases are TGTGCCAGCAGCCTGTATAGCGGGGGGGTGGGGGAGACCCAGTACTTC.

This clone appeared many times. The chain has TRBV20-1 and TRBJ2-1; 7 bases align to TRBD2. The CDR3 extends over 15 amino acids. V shed 4 bases and J 2 bases; nucleotides not matched to a gene: 8. Per germline, CDR1 DFQATT and CDR2 SNEGSKA (reference sequence). The CDR3: CSATGREFTYNEQFF. CDR3 bases: TGCAGTGCTACGGGGCGGGAGTTTACCTACAATGAGCAGTTCTTC.

This clone was observed at least ten times. The chain carries TRBV19 and TRBJ2-3, with TRBD1 matching 7 bases. J gave up 2 bases and V 6 bases, and 17 bases lay outside the gene matches. CDR1 is LNHDA, CDR2 SQIVND, per germline (reference sequence). There are 18 residues in the CDR3. The CDR3 DNA reads TGTGCCAGTAGCCCGTGGGCACAGGGGTCGGGGCTCACAGATACGCAGTATTTT. Protein product: CASSPWAQGSGLTDTQYF.

This clone was counted between two and nine times. The CDR3 does not end in the conserved phenylalanine or tryptophan, so this is likely a read error. CDR3 bases: TGTGCCAGCAGTGTGACAGGGGTGAGCACTGAAGCTTTCTCT. This sequence encodes CASSVTGVSTEAFS. The chain is built from TRBV6-1 and TRBJ1-1; 8 nucleotides match TRBD1. Unmatched junction bases numbered 5, after V lost 4 bases and J lost 4 bases. The CDR3 extends over 14 amino acids. Germline CDR1 MNHNS, CDR2 SASEGT.

This clone was counted ten times or more. The chain combines TRBV28 with TRBJ2-5; D may be TRBD1 (6 bases). CDR3 length: 14 amino acids. CDR1 is MDHEN and CDR2 is SYDVKM in the germline V gene. Trimming removed 3 bases from V and 4 bases from J, with 12 bases in between. The CDR3 region is CASSFTSGAETQYF. CDR3 bases: TGTGCCAGCAGTTTTACCTCAGGGGCAGAGACCCAGTACTTC.

With respect to this clone: At one end the junction does not follow the germline gene, possibly because of a read error. The chain uses TRBV20-1 and TRBJ1-6; no clear D. Germline CDR1 and CDR2: DFQATT and SNEGSKA (reference sequence). This CDR3 has 12 amino acids. This CDR3 reads CSARSDEGTLNF. CDR3 in DNA: TGCAGTGCTAGATCCGACGAGGGAACCCTCAACTTT.

At least ten counts were recorded for this clone. The chain has TRBV10-3 and TRBJ2-1; D not certain. With 1 base removed from V and 8 bases from J, the gap between germline ends came to 12 bases. The CDR3 contains 14 residues. Germline loops: CDR1 ENHRY, CDR2 SYGVKD. CDR3 residues: CAISELRIVDEQFF. The CDR3 nucleotides are TGTGCCATCAGTGAGTTGCGGATCGTGGATGAGCAGTTCTTC.

This clone was observed a handful of times. The junction departs from the called germline gene at one end, perhaps through a read error. The chain recombines TRBV6-4 with TRBJ2-5; no clear D. The CDR3 runs 12 residues. The germline V gene encodes CDR1 MRHNA and CDR2 SNTAGT. In DNA, the CDR3 is TGTGCCAGCAGTTACTCGAATAATATCCAGTACTTC. Translating gives CASSYSNNIQYF.

This clone was recorded at least ten times. V usage is TRBV9 and J usage is TRBJ2-2, with D uncertain. The length of the CDR3 is 12 residues. V lost 2 bases and J 5 bases, leaving 4 bases between the germline ends. The germline gives CDR1 SGDLS, CDR2 YYNGEE. The CDR3 DNA reads TGTGCCAGCAGCGTTCGAACCGGGGAGCTGTTTTTT. This encodes CASSVRTGELFF. The entire variable domain, with the rest obtained from reference TRBV9 and TRBJ2-2, is as follows: DSGVTQTPKHLITATGQRVTLRCSPRSGDLSVYWYQQSLDQGLQFLIQYYNGEERAKGNILERFSAQQFPDLHSELNLSSLELGDSALYFCASSVRTGELFFGEGSRLTVL.

This clone has at least ten counts. The chain couples TRBV6-1 to TRBJ2-3; weak D call: TRBD1 (6 bases). Per germline, CDR1 MNHNS and CDR2 SASEGT. The CDR3 is 14 amino acids. V was cut by 8 bases and J by 4 bases, with 16 bases left in between. The CDR3 region is CASCPSRGADTQYF. DNA for the CDR3: TGTGCCAGCTGCCCCTCCAGGGGTGCAGATACGCAGTATTTT.

This clone was recorded at least ten times. The sample carries other DNA sequences with the same CDR3. CDR3 DNA: TGCGCCAGCAGCCAGCCGGGGAGAGATACGCAGTATTTT. As protein: CASSQPGRDTQYF. The chain recombines TRBV4-1 with TRBJ2-3, with D perhaps matching TRBD2 (5 bases). The CDR3 length is 13 residues. Trimming cost V 3 bases and J 5 bases, with 9 bases left between them. Germline values: CDR1 MGHRA, CDR2 YSYEKL.

In this sample, this clone turned up many times. V gene TRBV6-1 combines with J gene TRBJ1-4; tentatively, D is TRBD1 (5 bases). Trimming left V 5 bases short and J 0 bases short, with 13 bases between. This CDR3 is 16 amino acids long. Per germline, CDR1 MNHNS and CDR2 SASEGT. This CDR3 is CASSPQQAATNEKLFF. The CDR3 DNA is TGTGCCAGCAGTCCTCAACAGGCCGCAACTAATGAAAAACTGTTTTTT.

This clone was counted between two and nine times. The chain couples TRBV19 to TRBJ2-2; maybe TRBD2 (6 bases). The CDR3 extends over 15 amino acids. The germline V gene encodes CDR1 LNHDA and CDR2 SQIVND (reference sequence). V lost 6 bases and J lost 2, with 13 bases in between. The CDR3 loop is CASSTGLLNTGELFF. CDR3 DNA sequence: TGTGCCAGTAGCACGGGACTGCTTAACACCGGGGAGCTGTTTTTT.

This clone was seen many times. J is TRBJ1-1 and V is TRBV5-6; D is ambiguous. Germline V gene data show CDR1 as SGHDT and CDR2 as YYEEEE. Trimming stripped 4 bases from V and 0 bases from J, with 13 bases between. The CDR3 is 15 residues long. CDR3: CASSPRGGLNTEAFF. The CDR3, as DNA: TGTGCCAGCAGCCCCCGGGGAGGGCTGAACACTGAAGCTTTCTTT.